The source of this TCR beta chain is a study of blood T cell repertoires in COVID-19. Study overall: The study drew acute and convalescent COVID-19 samples from the United States, Italy and Spain. The cDNA or gDNA used as material had been derived from T cells, B-cell-depleted T cells, or PBMCs.

Authors' analysis steps: Amplification with reference gene primers provided the estimates of nucleated cell counts. The assay was immunoSEQ multiplex PCR, and TCRdb's table has in-frame clones only and misses some. That table gives V, J and clone size, and the DNA gave D and trimming. Of more than 250,000 clones in the sample, roughly 85% were seen once. The germline V gene encodes CDR1 SGHTA and CDR2 FQGTGA. V lost 6 bases and J lost 7; bases outside the gene matches: 6. CDR3 size: 14 residues. The chain recombines TRBV7-3 with TRBJ2-1, with 10 bases identical to TRBD1. This receptor was taken from a man in his fifties with active or convalescent COVID-19. The sample taken for sequencing was peripheral blood. The CDR3 DNA is TGTGCCAGCAGTCGACAGGGGGCGCGAAATGAGCAGTTCTTC. It translates to CASSRQGARNEQFF.